Detailed here is one T cell receptor (beta chain). Its antigen is still unknown. The CDR3 contains 12 residues. Germline V CDR1 and CDR2: SQVTM, ANQGSEA. The sample is drawn from a study of CXCR3-negative and CXCR3-positive naive CD8 T cells. UMI-labeled 5' RACE TRB cDNA libraries were prepared from the cells. Using the 5' RACE reads, TCRdb records one entry per CDR3 protein without DNA. This table holds some 130,000 distinct CDR3 sequences. Points from the study as a whole: Against CXCR3-negative naive cells, CXCR3-positive naive cells showed more hydrophobic TRB CDR3s.

J is TRBJ2-7 and V is TRBV29-1; the TCRdb D gene call, TRBD2, has no DNA to confirm it. Sequenced material: naive CXCR3+ CD8+ T cells from blood. Subset denoted: CD45RO-CCR7+CD27+CD95- naive CD8+ T cells expressing CXCR3 (TNR3+). The TCR was taken from a human donor in good health. Some clones in this sample may be carry-over from other donors' samples. CDR3 amino acids: CSSIASTYEQYF.